This TCR beta chain is from a study of shared clonotypes between healthy human individuals. Data came from immunoSEQ multiplex PCR; TCRdb stores just in-frame clones and leaves some out. Seen here are under 2.5 million clones, 92% observed once, and the top ten hold more than 0.35%. General study points: Around 5% of naive CD4 clonotypes were shared across four donors.

Comments on this clone: Antigen: not known.

This sequence originates from a man younger than 35 in good health. Some clones in this sample may be carry-over from other donors' samples. The material sequenced was naive CD4+ T cells from PBMCs. Subset defined: CD45RA+ positively selected.

CDR3 protein: CASSLYDRTGGAFF. The CDR3 DNA reads TGTGCCAGCAGTTTATACGACCGGACAGGAGGAGCTTTCTTT. The J gene is TRBJ1-1, the V gene TRBV28; TRBD1 matches 7 bases. Germline CDR1 and CDR2: MDHEN and SYDVKM. The CDR3 contains 14 residues. Losses at the gene ends were 1 base for V and 10 bases for J; bases not matched to a gene: 9.